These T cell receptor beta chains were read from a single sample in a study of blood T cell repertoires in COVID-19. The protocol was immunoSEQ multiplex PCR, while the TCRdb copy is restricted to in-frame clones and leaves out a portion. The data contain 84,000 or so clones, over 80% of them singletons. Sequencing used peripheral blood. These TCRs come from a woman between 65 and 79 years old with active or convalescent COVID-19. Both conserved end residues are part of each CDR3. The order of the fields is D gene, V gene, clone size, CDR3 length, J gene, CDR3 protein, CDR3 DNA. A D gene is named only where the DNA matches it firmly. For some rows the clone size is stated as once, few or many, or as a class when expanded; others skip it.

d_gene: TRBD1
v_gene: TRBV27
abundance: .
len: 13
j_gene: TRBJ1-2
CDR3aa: CASTGQGIDGYTF
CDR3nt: TGTGCCAGCACCGGACAGGGGATCGATGGCTACACCTTC

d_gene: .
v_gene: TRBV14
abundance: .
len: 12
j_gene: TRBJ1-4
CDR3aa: CASRRLNEKLFF
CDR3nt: TGTGCCAGCAGAAGACTTAATGAAAAACTGTTTTTT

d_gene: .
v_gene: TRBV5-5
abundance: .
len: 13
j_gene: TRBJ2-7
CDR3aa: CASSRGGWDEQYF
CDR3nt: TGTGCCAGCAGTCGAGGGGGTTGGGACGAGCAGTACTTC

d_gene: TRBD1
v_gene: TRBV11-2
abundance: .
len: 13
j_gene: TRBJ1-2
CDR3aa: CASSPDRGNGYTF
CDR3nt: TGTGCCAGCAGCCCCGACAGGGGAAATGGCTACACCTTC

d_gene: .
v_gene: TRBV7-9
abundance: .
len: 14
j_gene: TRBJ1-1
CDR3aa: CASETQGQNTEAFF
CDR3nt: TGTGCCAGTGAAACACAGGGACAGAACACTGAAGCTTTCTTT

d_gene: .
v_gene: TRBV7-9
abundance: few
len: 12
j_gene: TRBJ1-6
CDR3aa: CASSFEQGWVHF
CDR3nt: TGTGCCAGCAGCTTCGAGCAGGGGTGGGTCCACTTT

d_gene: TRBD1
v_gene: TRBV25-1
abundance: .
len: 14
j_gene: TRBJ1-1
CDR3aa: CASAEGGFRTEAFF
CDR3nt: TGTGCCAGCGCCGAAGGGGGCTTCAGGACTGAAGCTTTCTTT

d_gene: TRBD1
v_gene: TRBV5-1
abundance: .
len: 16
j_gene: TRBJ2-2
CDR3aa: CASSWSGTANTGELFF
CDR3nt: TGCGCCAGCAGCTGGTCCGGGACAGCCAACACCGGGGAGCTGTTTTTT

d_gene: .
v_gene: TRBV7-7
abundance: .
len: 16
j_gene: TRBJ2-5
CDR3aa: CASSLRTGRVGETQYF
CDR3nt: TGTGCTAGCAGCCTGCGAACAGGGAGAGTAGGAGAGACCCAGTACTTC

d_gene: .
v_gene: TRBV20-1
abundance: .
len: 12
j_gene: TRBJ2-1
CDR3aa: CSASAIGDEQFF
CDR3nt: TGCAGTGCTAGTGCCATAGGGGATGAGCAGTTCTTC

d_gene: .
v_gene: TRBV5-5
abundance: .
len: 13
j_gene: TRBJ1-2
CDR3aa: CASSLRGNYGYTF
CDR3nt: TGTGCCAGCAGCTTGAGGGGGAACTATGGCTACACCTTC

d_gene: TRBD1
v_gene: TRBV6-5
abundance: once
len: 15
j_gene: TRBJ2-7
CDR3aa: CASITHGQGAGEQYF
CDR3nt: TGTGCCAGCATTACGCATGGACAGGGGGCTGGGGAGCAGTACTTC

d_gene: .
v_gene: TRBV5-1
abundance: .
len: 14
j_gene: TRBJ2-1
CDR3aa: CASSLGASYNEQFF
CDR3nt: TGCGCCAGCAGCTTGGGGGCCTCGTACAATGAGCAGTTCTTC

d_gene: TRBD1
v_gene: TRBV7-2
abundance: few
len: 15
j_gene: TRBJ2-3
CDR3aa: CASSLLGTGSDTQYF
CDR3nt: TGTGCCAGCAGCTTATTGGGGACAGGGTCCGATACGCAGTATTTT

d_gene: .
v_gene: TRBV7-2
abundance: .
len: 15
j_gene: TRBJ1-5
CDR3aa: CASSLDGEGSQPQHF
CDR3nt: TGTGCCAGCAGCTTAGATGGGGAGGGGAGTCAGCCCCAGCATTTT

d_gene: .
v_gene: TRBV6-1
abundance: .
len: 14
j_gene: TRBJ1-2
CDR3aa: CASSEAGGNYGYTF
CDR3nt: TGTGCCAGCAGTGAGGCGGGGGGCAACTATGGCTACACCTTC

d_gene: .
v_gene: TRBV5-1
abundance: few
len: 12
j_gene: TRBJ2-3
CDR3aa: CASMGEADTQYF
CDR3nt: TGCGCCAGCATGGGGGAGGCAGATACGCAGTATTTT

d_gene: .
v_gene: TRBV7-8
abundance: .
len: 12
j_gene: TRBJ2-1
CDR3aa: CASSFSRNEQFF
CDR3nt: TGTGCCAGCAGCTTTAGCAGAAATGAGCAGTTCTTC

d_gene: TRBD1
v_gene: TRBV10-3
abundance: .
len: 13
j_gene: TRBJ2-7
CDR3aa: CAIRQGEPYEQYF
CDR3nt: TGTGCCATCAGACAGGGGGAACCCTACGAGCAGTACTTC

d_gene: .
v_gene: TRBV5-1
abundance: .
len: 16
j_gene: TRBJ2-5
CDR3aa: CASSLSGLSSVRAQYF
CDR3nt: TGCGCCAGCAGCTTGTCAGGACTTTCCTCAGTTCGGGCCCAGTACTTC

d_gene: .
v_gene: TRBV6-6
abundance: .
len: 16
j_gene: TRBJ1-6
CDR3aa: CASSNFPGRVGSPLHF
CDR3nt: TGTGCCAGCAGTAACTTCCCAGGCAGGGTCGGGTCACCCCTCCACTTT

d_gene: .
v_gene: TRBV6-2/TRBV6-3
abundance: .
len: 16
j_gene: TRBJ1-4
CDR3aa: CASSRPSGQTNEKLFF
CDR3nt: TGTGCCAGCAGCCGACCCAGTGGACAGACTAATGAAAAACTGTTTTTT

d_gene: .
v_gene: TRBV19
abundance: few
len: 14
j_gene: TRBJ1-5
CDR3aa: CASMGDFSNQPQHF
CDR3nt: TGTGCCAGTATGGGAGACTTTAGCAATCAGCCCCAGCATTTT

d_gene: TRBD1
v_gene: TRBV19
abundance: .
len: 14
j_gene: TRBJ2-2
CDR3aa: CAGKGQGNTGELFF
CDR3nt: TGTGCCGGCAAAGGACAGGGGAACACCGGGGAGCTGTTTTTT

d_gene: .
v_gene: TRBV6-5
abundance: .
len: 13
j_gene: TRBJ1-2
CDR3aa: CASRTLLQGSYTF
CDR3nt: TGTGCCAGCAGAACCCTACTACAGGGCTCCTACACCTTC

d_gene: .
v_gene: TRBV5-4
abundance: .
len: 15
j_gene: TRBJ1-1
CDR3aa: CASSLAWSGSTEAFF
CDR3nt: TGTGCCAGCAGCTTGGCCTGGTCCGGGAGCACTGAAGCTTTCTTT

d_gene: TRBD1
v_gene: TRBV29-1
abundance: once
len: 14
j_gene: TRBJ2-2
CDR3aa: CSVIQGVRTGELFF
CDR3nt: TGCAGCGTGATACAGGGGGTTAGGACCGGGGAGCTGTTTTTT

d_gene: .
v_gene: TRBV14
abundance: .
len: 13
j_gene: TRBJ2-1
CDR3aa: CASSQSTDNEQFF
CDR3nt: TGTGCCAGCAGCCAAAGTACAGACAATGAGCAGTTCTTC

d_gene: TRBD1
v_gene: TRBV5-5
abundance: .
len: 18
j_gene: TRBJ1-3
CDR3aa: CASSLGWTGPASGNTIYF
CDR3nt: TGTGCCAGCAGCTTGGGCTGGACAGGCCCAGCCTCTGGAAACACCATATATTTT

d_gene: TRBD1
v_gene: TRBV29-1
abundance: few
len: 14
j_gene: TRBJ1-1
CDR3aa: CSAVPDRGGAEAFF
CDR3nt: TGCAGCGCCGTGCCCGACAGGGGAGGGGCTGAAGCTTTCTTT

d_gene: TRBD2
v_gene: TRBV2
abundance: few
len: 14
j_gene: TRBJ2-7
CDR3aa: CASSDSGGRYEQYF
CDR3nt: TGTGCCAGCAGTGATAGCGGGGGCCGCTACGAGCAGTACTTC

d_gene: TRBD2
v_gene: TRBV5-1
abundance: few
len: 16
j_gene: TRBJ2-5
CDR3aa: CASSLGLTTSPETQYF
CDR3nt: TGCGCCAGCAGCTTGGGGCTAACGACTAGCCCAGAGACCCAGTACTTC